This T cell receptor beta chain is drawn from a study of STAT3 mutations in large granular lymphocyte leukemia. Whole-study results and caveats: Clonal expansion was inferred from other time points because no sample existed at each clone's first appearance. At least one immunodominant TCR beta clonotype appeared in every T-cell large granular lymphocyte leukemia patient. Variable sampling intervals and differing treatment regimens complicated linking therapy response to TCR clonal burden changes. Some patients had dominant TCR clones larger than their STAT3 mutant burden. TCR clonotype switching after therapy occurred in about 35% of the 18 patients.

Profiling relied on immunoSEQ multiplex PCR, and the TCRdb table lists in-frame clones only, not all of them. This table holds tens of thousands of clones, about 81% found once. On this clone: Its specificity is not known.

This receptor was identified in a human donor with T large granular lymphocyte leukemia. Some clones in this sample may be carry-over from other donors' samples. Sequenced: PBMCs.

The CDR3 loop reads CASSGGRGRVWGEQYF. CDR3 in DNA: TGTGCCAGCAGTGGTGGCAGGGGGCGGGTTTGGGGCGAGCAGTACTTC. The V gene is TRBV6-1, the J gene TRBJ2-7; 8 bases fit TRBD1. J gave up 6 bases and V 4 bases, and 14 bases lay outside the gene matches. The CDR3 length is 16 residues. Germline V gives CDR1 MNHNS, CDR2 SASEGT.